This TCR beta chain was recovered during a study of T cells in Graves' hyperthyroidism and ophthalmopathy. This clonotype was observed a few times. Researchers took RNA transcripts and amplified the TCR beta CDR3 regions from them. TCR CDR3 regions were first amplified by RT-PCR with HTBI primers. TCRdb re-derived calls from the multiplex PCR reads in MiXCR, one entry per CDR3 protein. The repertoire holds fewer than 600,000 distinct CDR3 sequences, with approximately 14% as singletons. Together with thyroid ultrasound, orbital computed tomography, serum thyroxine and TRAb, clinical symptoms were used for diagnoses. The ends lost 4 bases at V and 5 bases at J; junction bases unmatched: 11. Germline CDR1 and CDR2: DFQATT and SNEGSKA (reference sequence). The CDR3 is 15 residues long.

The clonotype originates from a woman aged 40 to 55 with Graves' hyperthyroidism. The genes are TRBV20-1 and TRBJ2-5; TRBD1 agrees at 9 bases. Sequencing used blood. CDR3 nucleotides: TGCAGTGCTAAATTGGACAGGGGTAATGGGGAGACCCAGTACTTC. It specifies CSAKLDRGNGETQYF.